The 15 T cell receptor beta chains reported below all come from one sample, sequenced in a study of T-cell reconstitution after alpha-beta-depleted transplantation in children. Unique molecular identifiers were built into the TCRbeta library. TCRdb reprocessed the PCR reads with MiXCR, giving one entry per CDR3 protein. The repertoire holds 400,000 to 550,000 distinct CDR3 sequences, with about 11% as singletons. This specimen consisted of PBMCs, obtained before TCRalphabeta/CD19-depleted stem cell transplant. The source is a child aged 2 to 15 with inherited bone marrow failure, due to receive a stem cell transplant.

This chain links TRBV11-2 with TRBJ2-7; perhaps TRBD2 as D (5 bases). The CDR3 is 17 amino acids. V lost 5 bases and J lost 5, with 25 bases in between. Germline V gene sequence: CDR1 SGHAT, CDR2 FQNNGV. The CDR3 DNA reads as TGTGCCAGCAGCCCACTCGGCGCGAGGGCCTATTTCCACGAGCAGTACTTC. It specifies CASSPLGARAYFHEQYF.

At least ten counts were recorded for this clonotype. The chain has TRBV20-1 and TRBJ2-3, with TRBD2 matching over 7 bases. V lost 1 base, J lost 4 bases, and 8 bases stayed unmatched. This CDR3 is built from 15 residues. Germline-derived CDR1 and CDR2 are DFQATT and SNEGSKA (reference sequence). CDR3 loop: CSARVAAGFSDTQYF. DNA of the CDR3: TGCAGTGCTAGAGTGGCAGCGGGATTTTCAGATACGCAGTATTTT.

Ten or more counts support this clonotype. This chain connects TRBV4-3 to TRBJ1-2, with D possibly matching TRBD1 (6 bases). The CDR3 totals 14 residues. Trimming left V 0 bases short and J 4 bases short, with 9 bases between. The germline V gene encodes CDR1 LGHNA and CDR2 YSLEER. The CDR3 coding sequence is TGCGCCAGCAGCCAAGACGACAGGCCCTATGGCTACACCTTC. This sequence encodes CASSQDDRPYGYTF.

This clonotype appeared many times. The chain's CDR3 is CASSKGLAQTDTQYF. The CDR3 DNA follows: TGCGCCAGCAGCAAAGGACTAGCGCAAACAGATACGCAGTATTTT. The chain employs TRBV5-1 and TRBJ2-3; the match to TRBD2 covers 9 bases. Germline V lookup: CDR1 SGHRS, CDR2 YFSETQ. This CDR3 is built from 15 residues. Trimming at V came to 4 bases and at J to 3 bases, leaving 6 bases not matched to a gene.

Many counts were recorded for this clonotype. The chain carries TRBV15 and TRBJ2-7; 7 bases match TRBD2. V lost 1 base to trimming and J lost 0 bases; unmatched junction nucleotides: 6. The CDR3 length is 16 residues. The germline gives CDR1 LNHNV, CDR2 YYDKDF (reference sequence). CDR3 amino acids: CATSRAWWEGSYEQYF. The CDR3 DNA reads TGTGCCACCAGCAGAGCTTGGTGGGAGGGCTCCTACGAGCAGTACTTC.

The chain joins TRBV7-9 to TRBJ1-2; D gene uncertain. Germline V CDR1 and CDR2: SEHNR, FQNEAQ (reference sequence). This CDR3 has 12 residues. Deletions cut 5 bases from V and 4 bases from J, with 8 bases between. The DNA of the CDR3 is TGTGCCAGCAGCCAGAACCGCTATGGCTACACCTTC. It encodes CASSQNRYGYTF. The full variable domain, completed using reference TRBV7-9 and TRBJ1-2, is DTGVSQNPRHKITKRGQNVTFRCDPISEHNRLYWYRQTLGQGPEFLTYFQNEAQLEKSRLLSDRFSAERPKGSFSTLEIQRTEQGDSAMYLCASSQNRYGYTFGSGTRLTVV.

This clonotype was picked up many times. V gene TRBV4-2 combines with J gene TRBJ2-2; 7 nucleotides line up with TRBD2. The CDR3 extends over 16 amino acids. V shed 3 bases, J shed 0 bases, and the junction held 4 bases outside the gene matches. Per the germline V gene, CDR1 is LGHNA and CDR2 is YNFKEQ. In nucleotides, the CDR3 is TGTGCCAGCAGCCACCCCGGGACTACGAACACCGGGGAGCTGTTTTTT. As protein: CASSHPGTTNTGELFF.

This clonotype appeared many times. The CDR3 nucleotides are TGTGCCAGCTCACCACCGCCAGGTTCGAACACTGAAGCTTTCTTT. It translates to CASSPPPGSNTEAFF. The chain combines TRBV18 with TRBJ1-1; D is undetermined. Looked up from germline, CDR1 is KGHSH and CDR2 is LQKENI. The V end was cut by 0 bases, the J end by 1 base, with 9 bases between. CDR3 length equals 15 residues.

This clonotype has at least ten counts. The chain combines TRBV27 with TRBJ2-1, with a possible D match to TRBD2 (6 bases). Trimming stripped 2 bases from V and 9 bases from J, with 14 bases between. CDR3 length: 14 amino acids. Per the germline V gene, CDR1 is MNHEY and CDR2 is SMNVEV (reference sequence). CDR3 DNA sequence: TGTGCCAGCAGTTTACAGTCGGGAGTGGGTGAGCAGTTCTTC. Protein sequence: CASSLQSGVGEQFF.

This clonotype has more than one count but fewer than ten. The chain links TRBV29-1 to TRBJ2-1; the D gene is possibly TRBD1 (6 bases). Per the germline V gene, CDR1 is SQVTM and CDR2 is ANQGSEA. V shed 6 bases and J shed 2 bases, with 14 bases lying between them. This CDR3 is built from 14 residues. The CDR3 protein is CSVAQDSTYNEQFF. In nucleotides, the CDR3 is TGCAGCGTCGCCCAGGACAGTACCTACAATGAGCAGTTCTTC.

This clonotype was found many times. The CDR3 protein is CASSLAAHNEQFF. CDR3 sequence (DNA): TGTGCCAGCAGCTTGGCGGCCCACAATGAGCAGTTCTTC. V and J are TRBV5-4 and TRBJ2-1; no clear D gene. The germline V gene encodes CDR1 SGHNT and CDR2 YYREEE (reference sequence). The CDR3 is made up of 13 amino acids. Trimming cost V 0 bases and J 5 bases, with 6 bases left between them. Combining the CDR3 with reference TRBV5-4 and TRBJ2-1 gives the whole variable domain ETGVTQSPTHLIKTRGQQVTLRCSSQSGHNTVSWYQQALGQGPQFIFQYYREEENGRGNFPPRFSGLQFPNYSSELNVNALELDDSALYLCASSLAAHNEQFFGPGTRLTVL.

The table lists this clonotype with a few counts. The chain is built from TRBV7-2 and TRBJ1-2; 10 positions match TRBD1. Losses at the gene ends were 3 bases for V and 8 bases for J; bases not matched to a gene: 6. Germline CDR1 reads SGHTA; CDR2 reads FQGNSA. This CDR3 region has 14 residues. In DNA form, the CDR3 reads TGTGCCAGCAGCTTCCTCGACAGGGGGCTCGGCTACACCTTC. This encodes CASSFLDRGLGYTF.

This clonotype was recorded at least ten times. V and J are TRBV9 and TRBJ2-1, with a possible D match to TRBD2 (6 bases). The CDR3 has 13 amino acids. Germline V gives CDR1 SGDLS, CDR2 YYNGEE. Trimming removed 4 bases from V and 9 bases from J, with 14 bases in between. Written as DNA, the CDR3 is TGTGCCAGCAGCCCCTGGGGGGAGGCTGAGCAGTTCTTC. Encoded protein: CASSPWGEAEQFF.

This clonotype has only one observation. One end of the junction fails to match germline, which may point to a read error. The rearrangement uses TRBV4-1 and TRBJ2-2; 9 positions match TRBD1. Germline-derived CDR1 and CDR2 are MGHRA and YSYEKL. This CDR3 has 15 residues. The CDR3 loop is CASSGSQGAPGQLFF. The DNA of the CDR3 is TGCGCCAGCAGTGGATCACAGGGGGCGCCCGGGCAGCTGTTTTTT.

Ten or more counts support this clonotype. The chain employs TRBV18 and TRBJ2-2; TRBD2 aligns across 7 bases. The CDR3 totals 15 residues. Germline V CDR1 and CDR2: KGHSH, LQKENI. V was pared by 2 bases and J by 2 bases, with 2 bases of the junction left unmatched. DNA for the CDR3: TGTGCCAGCTCACCAGTGGGACTAAACACCGGGGAGCTGTTTTTT. Translated, it gives CASSPVGLNTGELFF.